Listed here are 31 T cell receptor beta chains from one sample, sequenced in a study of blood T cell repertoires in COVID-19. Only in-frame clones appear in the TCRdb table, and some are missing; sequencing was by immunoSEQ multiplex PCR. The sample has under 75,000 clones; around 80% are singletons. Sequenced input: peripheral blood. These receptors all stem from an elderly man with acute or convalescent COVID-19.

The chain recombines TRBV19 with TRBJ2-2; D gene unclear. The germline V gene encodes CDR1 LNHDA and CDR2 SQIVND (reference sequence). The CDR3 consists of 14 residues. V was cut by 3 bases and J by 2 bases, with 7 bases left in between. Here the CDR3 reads CASSINSNTGELFF. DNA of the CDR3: TGTGCCAGTAGTATTAACTCAAACACCGGGGAGCTGTTTTTT.

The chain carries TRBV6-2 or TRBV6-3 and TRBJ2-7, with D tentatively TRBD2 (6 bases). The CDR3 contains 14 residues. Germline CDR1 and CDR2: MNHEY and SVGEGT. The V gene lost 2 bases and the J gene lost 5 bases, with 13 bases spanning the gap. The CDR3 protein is CASSYRSGGNEQYF. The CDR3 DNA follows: TGTGCCAGCAGTTACAGGTCCGGGGGTAACGAGCAGTACTTC.

CDR3 amino acids: CASSLFQGSDEKLFF. Written as DNA, the CDR3 is TGCGCCAGCAGCTTGTTTCAGGGGTCAGATGAAAAACTGTTTTTT. The chain carries TRBV5-1 and TRBJ1-4; tentative D call: TRBD1 (6 bases). The CDR3 consists of 15 residues. Trimming left V 1 base short and J 6 bases short, with 13 bases between. The germline CDR1 and CDR2 sequences are SGHRS and YFSETQ.

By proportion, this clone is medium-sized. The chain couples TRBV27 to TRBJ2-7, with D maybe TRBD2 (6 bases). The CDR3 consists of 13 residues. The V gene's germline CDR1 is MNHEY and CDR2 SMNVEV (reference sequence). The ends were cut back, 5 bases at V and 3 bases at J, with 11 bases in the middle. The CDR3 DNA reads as TGTGCCAGCAGTGAAAGGGACTTCTACGAGCAGTACTTC. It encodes CASSERDFYEQYF.

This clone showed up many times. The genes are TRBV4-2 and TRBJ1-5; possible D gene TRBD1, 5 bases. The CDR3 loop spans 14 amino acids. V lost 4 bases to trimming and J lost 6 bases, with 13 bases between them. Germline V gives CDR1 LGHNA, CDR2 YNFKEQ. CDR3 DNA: TGTGCCAGCAGCCTCCGGGGGTCAGGTCAGCCCCAGCATTTT. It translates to CASSLRGSGQPQHF.

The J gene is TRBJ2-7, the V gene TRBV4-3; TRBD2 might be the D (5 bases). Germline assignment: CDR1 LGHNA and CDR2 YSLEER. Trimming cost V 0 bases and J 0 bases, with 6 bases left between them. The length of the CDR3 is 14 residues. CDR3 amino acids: CASSQEGSSYEQYF. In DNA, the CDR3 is TGCGCCAGCAGCCAAGAGGGGAGCTCCTACGAGCAGTACTTC.

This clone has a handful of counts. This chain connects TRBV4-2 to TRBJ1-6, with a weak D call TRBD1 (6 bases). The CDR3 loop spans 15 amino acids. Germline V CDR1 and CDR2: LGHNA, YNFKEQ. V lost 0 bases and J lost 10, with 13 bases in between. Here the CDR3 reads CASSQDYRALSPLHF. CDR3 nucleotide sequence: TGTGCCAGCAGCCAAGATTACAGGGCTCTGTCACCCCTCCACTTT.

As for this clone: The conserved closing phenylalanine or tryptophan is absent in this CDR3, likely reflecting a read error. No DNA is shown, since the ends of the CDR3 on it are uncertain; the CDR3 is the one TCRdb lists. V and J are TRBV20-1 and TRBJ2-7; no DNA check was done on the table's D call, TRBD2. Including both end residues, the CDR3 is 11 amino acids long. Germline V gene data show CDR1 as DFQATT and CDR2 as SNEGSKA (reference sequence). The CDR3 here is CSARGSTAGRL.

The CDR3 DNA sequence: TGCAGTGCGAGAACCCGGGACGAGCAGTACTTC. Translating it yields CSARTRDEQYF. The chain uses TRBV20-1 and TRBJ2-7; no firm D call. The CDR3 spans 11 residues. Germline V gene data show CDR1 as DFQATT and CDR2 as SNEGSKA (reference sequence). Trimming removed 6 bases at V and 5 bases at J, with 11 bases between.

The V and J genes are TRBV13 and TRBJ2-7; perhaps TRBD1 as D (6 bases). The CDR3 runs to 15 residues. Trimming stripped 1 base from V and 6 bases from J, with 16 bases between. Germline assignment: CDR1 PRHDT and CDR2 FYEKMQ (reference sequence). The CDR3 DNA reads TGTGCCAGCAGCTTAGATGGGGGCAGGGTCAGCGAGCAGTACTTC. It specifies CASSLDGGRVSEQYF. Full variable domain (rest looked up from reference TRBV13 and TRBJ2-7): AAGVIQSPRHLIKEKRETATLKCYPIPRHDTVYWYQQGPGQDPQFLISFYEKMQSDKGSIPDRFSAQQFSDYHSELNMSSLELGDSALYFCASSLDGGRVSEQYFGPGTRLTVT.

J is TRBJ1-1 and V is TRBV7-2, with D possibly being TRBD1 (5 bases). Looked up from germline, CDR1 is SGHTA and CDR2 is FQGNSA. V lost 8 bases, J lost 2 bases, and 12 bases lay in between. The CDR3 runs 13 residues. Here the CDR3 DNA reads TGTGCCAGCTCAGGGCAGGTCAACACTGAAGCTTTCTTT. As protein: CASSGQVNTEAFF.

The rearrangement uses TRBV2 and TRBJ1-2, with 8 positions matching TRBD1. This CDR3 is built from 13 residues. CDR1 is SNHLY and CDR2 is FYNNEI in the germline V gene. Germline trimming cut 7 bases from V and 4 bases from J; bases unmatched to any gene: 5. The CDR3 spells CASNEQGGYGYTF. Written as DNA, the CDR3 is TGTGCCAGCAACGAACAGGGGGGCTATGGCTACACCTTC.

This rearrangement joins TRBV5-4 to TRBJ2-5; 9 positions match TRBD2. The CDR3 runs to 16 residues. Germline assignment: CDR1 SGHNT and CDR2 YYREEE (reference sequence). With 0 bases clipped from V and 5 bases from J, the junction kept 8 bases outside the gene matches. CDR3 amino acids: CASSLVSRGGDETQYF. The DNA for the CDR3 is TGTGCCAGCAGCTTGGTTTCTCGCGGGGGGGATGAGACCCAGTACTTC.

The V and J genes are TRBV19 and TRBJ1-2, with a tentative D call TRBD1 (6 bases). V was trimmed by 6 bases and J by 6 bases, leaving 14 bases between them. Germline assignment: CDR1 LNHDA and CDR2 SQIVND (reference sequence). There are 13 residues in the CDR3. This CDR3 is CASSFQGTNGYTF. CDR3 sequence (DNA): TGTGCCAGTAGCTTTCAGGGGACTAATGGCTACACCTTC.

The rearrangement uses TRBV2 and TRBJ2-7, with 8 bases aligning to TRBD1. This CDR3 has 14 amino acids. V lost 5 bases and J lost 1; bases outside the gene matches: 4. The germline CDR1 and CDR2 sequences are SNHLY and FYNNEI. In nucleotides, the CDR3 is TGTGCCAGCAGTACCGGGACAGGTTCCTACGAGCAGTACTTC. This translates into CASSTGTGSYEQYF.

The CDR3 coding sequence is TGCGCCAGCAGCCGACTAGCGCGGCAAGAGACCCAGTACTTC. Its translation is CASSRLARQETQYF. The chain combines TRBV5-1 with TRBJ2-5; 8 positions agree with TRBD2. This CDR3 spans 14 amino acids. Trimming removed 4 bases from V and 2 bases from J; junction bases left unmatched: 4. Germline V CDR1 and CDR2: SGHRS, YFSETQ.

The CDR3 DNA reads as TGTGCCAGCAGCTTAGTAGCGGGGGGTAACTACGAGCAGTACTTC. It specifies CASSLVAGGNYEQYF. This sequence joins TRBV7-2 and TRBJ2-7, with TRBD2 matching 10 bases. Germline V gene lookup returns CDR1 SGHTA and CDR2 FQGNSA. This CDR3 region has 15 residues. V lost 1 base, J lost 3 bases, and 3 bases stayed unmatched.

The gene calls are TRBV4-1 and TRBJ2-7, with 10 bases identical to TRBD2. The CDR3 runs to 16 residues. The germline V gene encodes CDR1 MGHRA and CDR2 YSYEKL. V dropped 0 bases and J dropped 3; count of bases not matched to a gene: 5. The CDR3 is CASSQEPSGRVYEQYF. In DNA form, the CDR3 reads TGCGCCAGCAGCCAAGAACCCAGCGGGAGGGTCTACGAGCAGTACTTC.

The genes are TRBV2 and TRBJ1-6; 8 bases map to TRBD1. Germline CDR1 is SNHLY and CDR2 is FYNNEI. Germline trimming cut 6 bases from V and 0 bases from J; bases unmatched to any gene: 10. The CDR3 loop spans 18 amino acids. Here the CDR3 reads CASRPRQGPSSYNSPLHF. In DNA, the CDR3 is TGTGCCAGCAGACCAAGACAGGGGCCAAGCTCCTATAATTCACCCCTCCACTTT.

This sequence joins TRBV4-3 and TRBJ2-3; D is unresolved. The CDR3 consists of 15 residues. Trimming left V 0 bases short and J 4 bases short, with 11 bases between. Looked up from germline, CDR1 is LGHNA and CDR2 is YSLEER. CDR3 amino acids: CASSQDFNAPDTQYF. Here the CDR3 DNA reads TGCGCCAGCAGCCAAGATTTTAATGCGCCAGATACGCAGTATTTT.

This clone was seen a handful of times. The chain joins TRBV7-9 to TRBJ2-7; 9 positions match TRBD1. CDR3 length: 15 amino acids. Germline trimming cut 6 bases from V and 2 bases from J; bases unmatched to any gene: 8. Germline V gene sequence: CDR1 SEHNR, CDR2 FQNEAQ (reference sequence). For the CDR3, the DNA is TGTGCCAGCAGTTCCCCCGGGACAGGGACCTACGAGCAGTACTTC. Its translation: CASSSPGTGTYEQYF.

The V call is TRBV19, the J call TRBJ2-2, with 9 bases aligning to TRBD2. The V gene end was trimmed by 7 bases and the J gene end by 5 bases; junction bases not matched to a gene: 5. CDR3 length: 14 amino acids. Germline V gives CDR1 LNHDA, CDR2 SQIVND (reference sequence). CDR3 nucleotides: TGTGCCAGTACCCTAGCGGGGTCTACCGGGGAGCTGTTTTTT. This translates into CASTLAGSTGELFF.

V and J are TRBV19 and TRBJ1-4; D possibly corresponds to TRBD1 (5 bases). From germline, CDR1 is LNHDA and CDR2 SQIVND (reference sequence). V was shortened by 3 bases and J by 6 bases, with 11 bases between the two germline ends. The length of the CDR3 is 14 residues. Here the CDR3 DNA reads TGTGCCAGTAGTATCACAGGAATGTATGAAAAACTGTTTTTT. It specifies CASSITGMYEKLFF. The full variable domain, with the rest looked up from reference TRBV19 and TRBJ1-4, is DGGITQSPKYLFRKEGQNVTLSCEQNLNHDAMYWYRQDPGQGLRLIYYSQIVNDFQKGDIAEGYSVSREKKESFPLTVTSAQKNPTAFYLCASSITGMYEKLFFGSGTQLSVL.

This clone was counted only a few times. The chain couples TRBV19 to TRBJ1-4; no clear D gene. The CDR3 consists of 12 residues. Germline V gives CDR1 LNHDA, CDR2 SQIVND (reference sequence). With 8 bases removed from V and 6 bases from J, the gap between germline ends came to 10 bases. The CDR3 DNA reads TGTGCCAGTGGAAACCGGGATGAAAAACTGTTTTTT. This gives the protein CASGNRDEKLFF.

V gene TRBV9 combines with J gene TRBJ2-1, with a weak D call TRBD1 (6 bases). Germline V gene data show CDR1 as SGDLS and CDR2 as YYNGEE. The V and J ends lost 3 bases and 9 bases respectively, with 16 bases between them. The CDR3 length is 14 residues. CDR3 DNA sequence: TGTGCCAGCAGCGGGCCTACAGGGAATCCTGAGCAGTTCTTC. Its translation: CASSGPTGNPEQFF. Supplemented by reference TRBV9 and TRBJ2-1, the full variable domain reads DSGVTQTPKHLITATGQRVTLRCSPRSGDLSVYWYQQSLDQGLQFLIQYYNGEERAKGNILERFSAQQFPDLHSELNLSSLELGDSALYFCASSGPTGNPEQFFGPGTRLTVL.

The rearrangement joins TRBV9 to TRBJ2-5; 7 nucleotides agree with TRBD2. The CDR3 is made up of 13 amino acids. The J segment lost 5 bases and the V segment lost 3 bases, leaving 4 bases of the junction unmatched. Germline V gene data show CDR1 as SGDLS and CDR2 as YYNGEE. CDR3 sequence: CASSGGRGETQYF. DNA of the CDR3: TGTGCCAGCAGCGGTGGGCGGGGGGAGACCCAGTACTTC.

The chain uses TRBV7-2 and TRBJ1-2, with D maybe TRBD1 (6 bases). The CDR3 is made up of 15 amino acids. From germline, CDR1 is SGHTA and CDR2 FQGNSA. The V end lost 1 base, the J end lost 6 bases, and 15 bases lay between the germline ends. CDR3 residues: CASSLVQGELDGYTF. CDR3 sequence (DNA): TGTGCCAGCAGCTTAGTACAGGGAGAGTTGGATGGCTACACCTTC.

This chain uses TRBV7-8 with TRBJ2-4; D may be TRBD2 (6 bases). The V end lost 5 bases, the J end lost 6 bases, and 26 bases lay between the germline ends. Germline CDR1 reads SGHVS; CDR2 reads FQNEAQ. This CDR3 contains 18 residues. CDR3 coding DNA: TGTGCCAGCAGCCCACATAGAGCGGGTCTTACCACGGCAAACATTCAGTACTTC. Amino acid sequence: CASSPHRAGLTTANIQYF.

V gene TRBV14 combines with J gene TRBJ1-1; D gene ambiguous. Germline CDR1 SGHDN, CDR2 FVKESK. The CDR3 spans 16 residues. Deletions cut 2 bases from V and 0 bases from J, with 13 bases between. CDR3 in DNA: TGTGCCAGCAGCCAATTCACGGGAGCCATGAACACTGAAGCTTTCTTT. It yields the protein CASSQFTGAMNTEAFF.

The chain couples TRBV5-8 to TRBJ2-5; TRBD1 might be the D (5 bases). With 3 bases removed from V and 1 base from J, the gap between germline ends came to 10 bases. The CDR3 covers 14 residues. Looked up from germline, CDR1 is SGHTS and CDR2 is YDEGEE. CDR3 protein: CASSSSTVQETQYF. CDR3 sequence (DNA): TGTGCCAGCAGCTCCTCGACAGTCCAAGAGACCCAGTACTTC. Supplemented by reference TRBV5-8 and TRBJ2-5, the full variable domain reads EAGVTQSPTHLIKTRGQQATLRCSPISGHTSVYWYQQALGLGLQFLLWYDEGEERNRGNFPPRFSGRQFPNYSSELNVNALELEDSALYLCASSSSTVQETQYFGPGTRLLVL.

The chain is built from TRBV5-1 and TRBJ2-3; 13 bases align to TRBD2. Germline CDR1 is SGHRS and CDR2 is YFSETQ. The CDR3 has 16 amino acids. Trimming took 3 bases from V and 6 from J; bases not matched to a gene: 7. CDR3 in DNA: TGCGCCAGCAGCTCCCGACTAGCGGGGGGTATCGATACGCAGTATTTT. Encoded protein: CASSSRLAGGIDTQYF.